This is a list of T cell receptor beta chains from one sample in a study of shared clonotypes between healthy human individuals. Sequencing was performed with immunoSEQ multiplex PCR; in TCRdb, only in-frame clones are kept and a portion is missing. The sample includes some 1,900,000 clones, just under 95% of them seen just once. The sequencing input was naive CD8+ T cells sorted from blood. The receptors here all came from a man in his late teens or twenties in good health. CDR3s include the opening cysteine and the closing phenylalanine or tryptophan. The D gene is left open where the match is weak. The size field is filled for only some rows; it gives once, few, many or a size class.

>TRBV4-1|TRBJ2-1|NA|NA
CASSQDPSSEQFF
>TRBV5-4|TRBJ2-5|NA|NA
CATLPAQGETQYF
>TRBV6-6|TRBJ2-7|NA|NA
CASSLGPPPYEQYF
>TRBV27|TRBJ1-2|NA|NA
CASGQPSNYGYTF
>TRBV2|TRBJ2-5|NA|NA
CASSQSTVVGETQYF
>TRBV6-5|TRBJ1-5|TRBD1|few
CASGTGTGNQPQHF
>TRBV19|TRBJ2-1|TRBD2|NA
CASSISAGEFFNEQFF
>TRBV5-6|TRBJ2-7|TRBD1|few
CASSWDRAYEQYF
>TRBV19|TRBJ1-2|NA|NA
CASSIVGADGYTF
>TRBV9|TRBJ2-7|TRBD1|NA
CASSQQGGPYEQYF
>TRBV19|TRBJ1-2|NA|NA
CASSSLRENGLGYTF
>TRBV7-2|TRBJ2-7|NA|once
CASSLPLGWESSYEQYF
>TRBV4-3|TRBJ2-1|TRBD2|NA
CASSQATSGTYYEQFF